This T cell receptor (beta chain) originates from a study of quantifying T cell responses using KT2 cells. Study information: TCR alpha and beta constant-region primers primed reverse transcription of RNA. The T4 ligation step was estimated to exceed 8.5% efficiency under optimum conditions.

The cDNA 3' end received a ligated oligonucleotide with a UMI. The first PCR ran 3 to 5 cycles with an equimolar RC1.1 and RC1.2 beta primer mix. Starting with the second PCR, alpha and beta TCR chains went through separate processing. A single record per CDR3 protein comes from TCRdb applying MiXCR to the UMI-ligation and nested PCR reads. This sample yields 60,000 or so distinct CDR3 sequences, of which roughly an eighth are seen a single time; about 9% belongs to the top ten. There are 13 residues in the CDR3. V was trimmed by 4 bases and J by 2 bases, leaving 9 bases between them. Unfractionated PBMC were spiked with known numbers of KT2 clone cells. Different KT2-to-PBMC ratios were created with a constant PBMC count. This clonotype has at least ten counts.

The sample consisted of PBMCs spiked with cells of the T cell clone KT2. The rearrangement links TRBV12-3 or TRBV12-4 to TRBJ2-7; D uncertain. This TCR was recovered from a human donor. This chain's CDR3 is CASSSLNPYEQYF. The CDR3 DNA reads TGTGCCAGCAGTTCCCTAAACCCCTACGAGCAGTACTTC.